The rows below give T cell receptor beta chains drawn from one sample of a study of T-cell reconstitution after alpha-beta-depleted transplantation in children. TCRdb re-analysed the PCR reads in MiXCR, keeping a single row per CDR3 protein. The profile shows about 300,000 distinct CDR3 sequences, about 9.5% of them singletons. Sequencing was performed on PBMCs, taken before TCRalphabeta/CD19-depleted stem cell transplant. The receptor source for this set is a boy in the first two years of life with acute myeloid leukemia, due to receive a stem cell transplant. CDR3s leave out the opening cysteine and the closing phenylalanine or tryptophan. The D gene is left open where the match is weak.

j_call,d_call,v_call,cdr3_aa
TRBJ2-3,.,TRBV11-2,ASSFGTFTDTQY
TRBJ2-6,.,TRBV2,ASSDTGANVLT
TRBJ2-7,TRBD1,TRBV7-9,ASSRGQVAGYEQY
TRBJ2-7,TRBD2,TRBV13,ASSPRGGTYEQY
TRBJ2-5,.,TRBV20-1,SASPDSLLQETQY
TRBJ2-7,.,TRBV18,ASSPSEDERTYEQY
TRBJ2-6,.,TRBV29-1,SATGRSGANVLT
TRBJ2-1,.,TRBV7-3,ASSPGLYTAYNEQF
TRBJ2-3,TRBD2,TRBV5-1,ASSFLAGGADTQY
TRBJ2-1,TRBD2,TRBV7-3,ASSPSSGGGNEQF
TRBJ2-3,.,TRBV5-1,ARVVQERDTQY
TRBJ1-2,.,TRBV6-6,ASSLMANYGYT
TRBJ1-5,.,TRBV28,ASREVSNQPQH
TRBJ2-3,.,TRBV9,ASSLRGRVSTDTQY
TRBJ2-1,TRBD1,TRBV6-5,ASSYGGQGLMSQF
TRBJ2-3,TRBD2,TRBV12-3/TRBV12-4,ASSPNMWEAGGDTQY
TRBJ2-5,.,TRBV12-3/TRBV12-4,ASSHSSQETQY
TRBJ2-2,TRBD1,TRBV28,ASSFPSTGGSTGELF
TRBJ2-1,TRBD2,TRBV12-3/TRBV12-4,ASSSLAGEAQF
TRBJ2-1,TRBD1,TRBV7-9,ASSSLLTPRGYNEQF
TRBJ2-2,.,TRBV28,ASSLRTGANTGELF
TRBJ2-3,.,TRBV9,ASSPQEHAQY
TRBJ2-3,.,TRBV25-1,ASSETWEEADTQY
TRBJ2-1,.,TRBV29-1,SVEPTGGHNEQF
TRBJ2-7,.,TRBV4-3,ASSQVLSSSYEQY
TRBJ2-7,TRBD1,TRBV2,ASSEILQGAYEQY
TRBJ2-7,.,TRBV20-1,SARVPLEGVGDEQY
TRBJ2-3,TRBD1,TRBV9,ASTLTAGGIRTDTQY
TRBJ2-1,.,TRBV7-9,ASSLGGEESSYNEQF
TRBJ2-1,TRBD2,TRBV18,ASSPAARTSNNEQF
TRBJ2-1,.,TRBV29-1,SVVQNQGNEQF
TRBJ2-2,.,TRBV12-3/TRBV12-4,ASSLRGELF
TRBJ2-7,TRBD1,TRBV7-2,ASSPDRAFSYEQY
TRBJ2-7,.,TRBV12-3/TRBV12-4,ASSLIPNEQY
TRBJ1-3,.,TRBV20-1,SARDPARTGNTIY
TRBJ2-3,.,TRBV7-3,ASSQGYDTDTQY
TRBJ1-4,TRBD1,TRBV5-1,ASSSPGTGNEKLF
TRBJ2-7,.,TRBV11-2,ASSPIIGGYEQY
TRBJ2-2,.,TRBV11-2,ASSLNLTGEPF
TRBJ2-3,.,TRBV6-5,ASSLETATHTQY
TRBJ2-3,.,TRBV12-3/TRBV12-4,ASSLNQYDTQY
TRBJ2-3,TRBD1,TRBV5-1,ASSLRQGADTQY
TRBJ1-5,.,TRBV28,ASNRDNSQPQH
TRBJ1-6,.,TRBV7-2,ASSLPNSPLH
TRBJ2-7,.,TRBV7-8,ASSWSALYEQY
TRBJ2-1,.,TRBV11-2,ASSLIRGEQF
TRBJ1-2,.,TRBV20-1,SAGRDFYNYGYA
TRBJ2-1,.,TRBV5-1,ASSWGDLRRGSYNEQF
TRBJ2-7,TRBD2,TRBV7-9,ASSLWEGSEQY
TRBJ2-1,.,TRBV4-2,ASSRGLLGMNEQF
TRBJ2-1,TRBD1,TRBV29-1,STWDRLNEQF
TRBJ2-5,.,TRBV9,ASSVGNPSETQY
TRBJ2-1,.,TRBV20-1,SASGPSRYNEQF
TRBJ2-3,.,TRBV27,ASSLSRYTDTQY
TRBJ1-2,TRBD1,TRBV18,ASSPGAETGRGYT
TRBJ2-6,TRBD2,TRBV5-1,ASSPASGRASGANVLT
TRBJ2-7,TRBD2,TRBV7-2,ASSLTHGLAGPLEQY
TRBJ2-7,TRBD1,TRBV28,ASRYRGPQY
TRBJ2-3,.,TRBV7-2,ASRPSVPDTQY
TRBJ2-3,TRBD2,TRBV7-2,ASSGRSSGGTADTQY